These 27 T cell receptor beta chains share one sample of origin, sequenced in a study of shared clonotypes between healthy human individuals. Profiled with immunoSEQ multiplex PCR; TCRdb holds only in-frame clones, not every one. Of 300,000 to 400,000 clones in the sample, more than 60% were seen once. The specimen sequenced was memory CD4+ T cells sorted from blood. As to subset: CD45RA-negative fraction. These receptors were collected from a man aged 25 to 45 in good health.

The rearrangement links TRBV2 to TRBJ2-3; TRBD2 matches at 7 bases. Germline CDR1 and CDR2: SNHLY and FYNNEI. The V and J ends lost 7 bases and 0 bases, in that order; junction bases with no gene match: 13. The CDR3 extends over 17 amino acids. Written as DNA, the CDR3 is TGTGCCAGCAATCGCCAAGCGGGGTTAACTAGCACAGATACGCAGTATTTT. It translates to CASNRQAGLTSTDTQYF.

The J gene is TRBJ2-7, the V gene TRBV5-4; D remains ambiguous. Germline V lookup: CDR1 SGHNT, CDR2 YYREEE (reference sequence). This CDR3 has 13 amino acids. Trimming took off 0 bases at V and 3 bases at J, with 7 bases between the two ends. The CDR3 sequence is CASSLDPVYEQYF. In DNA form, the CDR3 reads TGTGCCAGCAGCTTGGACCCAGTCTACGAGCAGTACTTC.

This rearrangement joins TRBV10-2 to TRBJ2-5; D not resolved. Germline CDR1 WSHSY, CDR2 SAAADI. V lost 8 bases and J lost 4, with 11 bases in between. This CDR3 comprises 12 residues. The CDR3 spells CASSLLAETQYF. The CDR3 bases are TGCGCCAGCTCGCTACTGGCAGAGACCCAGTACTTC.

This clone was observed a handful of times. For the CDR3, the DNA is TGTGCCAGCAGCTTGGTCATAGCGGGAGGGTATATTAAGAGCACAGATACGCAGTATTTT. Its translation: CASSLVIAGGYIKSTDTQYF. The chain uses TRBV5-4 and TRBJ2-3, with 11 nucleotides matching TRBD2. This CDR3 is 20 amino acids long. Germline V gene sequence: CDR1 SGHNT, CDR2 YYREEE (reference sequence). V lost 0 bases to trimming and J lost 0 bases; unmatched junction nucleotides: 12.

The V call is TRBV6-5, the J call TRBJ1-6; possibly TRBD1 for D (6 bases). V was cut by 7 bases and J by 7 bases, with 14 bases left in between. This CDR3 is 14 amino acids long. Germline V lookup: CDR1 MNHEY, CDR2 SVGAGI. CDR3 amino acids: CASKKTGANSPLHF. CDR3 coding DNA: TGTGCCAGCAAAAAAACGGGGGCAAATTCACCCCTCCACTTT.

This clone turned up a few times. This chain uses TRBV11-3 with TRBJ2-1; TRBD2 matches at 9 bases. CDR1 and CDR2 (germline): SGHNT, YENEEA. The CDR3 is made up of 15 amino acids. After removal of 5 bases from V and 2 bases from J, the junction contained 4 bases not matched to a gene. CDR3 residues: CASSTTSGPYNEQFF. The CDR3 DNA is TGTGCCAGCAGCACCACTAGCGGGCCCTACAATGAGCAGTTCTTC.

The CDR3: CASSRTRETEAFF. The CDR3 nucleotides are TGTGCCAGCTCACGAACCAGGGAGACTGAAGCTTTCTTT. V and J are TRBV18 and TRBJ1-1; tentative D call: TRBD1 (5 bases). The V gene lost 4 bases and the J gene lost 5 bases, with 11 bases spanning the gap. The CDR3 spans 13 residues. Looked up from germline, CDR1 is KGHSH and CDR2 is LQKENI.

The CDR3 protein is CASSDQMNTEAFF. The CDR3 DNA reads TGTGCCAGCAGTGACCAGATGAACACTGAAGCTTTCTTT. V gene TRBV2 combines with J gene TRBJ1-1; no firm D call. Per the germline V gene, CDR1 is SNHLY and CDR2 is FYNNEI. The CDR3 extends over 13 amino acids. V was clipped by 3 bases and J by 0 bases, with 5 bases between them.

The chain employs TRBV27 and TRBJ2-1; weak D call: TRBD1 (6 bases). This CDR3 contains 14 residues. Trimming stripped 2 bases from V and 2 bases from J, with 7 bases between. In germline, CDR1 is MNHEY, CDR2 SMNVEV (reference sequence). The CDR3 is CASSLRTAYNEQFF. In nucleotides, the CDR3 is TGTGCCAGCAGTTTACGGACAGCCTACAATGAGCAGTTCTTC.

This clone was recorded once. This chain connects TRBV7-8 to TRBJ2-7; D is ambiguous. The ends were cut back, 5 bases at V and 10 bases at J, with 12 bases in the middle. Germline CDR1 SGHVS, CDR2 FQNEAQ. This CDR3 spans 11 amino acids. The CDR3 loop reads CASSPELQQYF. CDR3 nucleotides: TGTGCCAGCAGCCCCGAGCTACAACAGTACTTC.

With respect to this clone: Other DNA sequences of this sample code for an identical CDR3. The chain is built from TRBV18 and TRBJ2-7; D is undetermined. CDR3 length: 12 amino acids. Germline CDR1 KGHSH, CDR2 LQKENI. The germline V and J ends were trimmed by 5 bases and 0 bases, with 5 bases remaining between them. CDR3 in DNA: TGTGCCAGCTCAGGAAGCTCCTACGAGCAGTACTTC. This codes for CASSGSSYEQYF.

The chain employs TRBV9 and TRBJ1-2; 8 bases match TRBD1. CDR1 and CDR2 (germline): SGDLS, YYNGEE. The V gene end was trimmed by 4 bases and the J gene end by 7 bases; junction bases not matched to a gene: 6. The CDR3 sequence is 13 residues long. In nucleotides, the CDR3 is TGTGCCAGCAGCATGCTGACAGGGGCTGGCTACACCTTC. Amino acids: CASSMLTGAGYTF.

The rearrangement uses TRBV7-6 and TRBJ2-7; TRBD2 aligns across 7 bases. Germline V lookup: CDR1 SGHVS, CDR2 FNYEAQ. The CDR3 consists of 15 residues. V shed 5 bases, J shed 3 bases, and the junction held 10 bases outside the gene matches. The CDR3 loop reads CASSVTSDPLYEQYF. In DNA form, the CDR3 reads TGTGCCAGCAGCGTAACTAGCGACCCCCTCTACGAGCAGTACTTC.

This clone appeared many times. This chain links TRBV29-1 with TRBJ2-7, with D perhaps matching TRBD2 (7 bases). Germline assignment: CDR1 SQVTM and CDR2 ANQGSEA. Deletions cut 6 bases from V and 3 bases from J, with 15 bases between. This CDR3 contains 13 residues. The CDR3 spells CSVGGQGNYEQYF. DNA for the CDR3: TGCAGCGTGGGAGGGCAGGGGAACTACGAGCAGTACTTC.

At least ten counts were recorded for this clone. Other DNA sequences in the same sample also yield this CDR3. The rearrangement joins TRBV5-6 to TRBJ2-7, with TRBD2 matching 15 bases. CDR3 length: 14 residues. Trimming took 3 bases from V and 6 from J; bases not matched to a gene: 1. Germline V gene lookup returns CDR1 SGHDT and CDR2 YYEEEE. CDR3 DNA sequence: TGTGCCAGCAGCTGGGGACTAGCGGGAGGCGAGCAGTACTTC. Amino acid sequence: CASSWGLAGGEQYF. Supplemented by reference TRBV5-6 and TRBJ2-7, the full variable domain reads DAGVTQSPTHLIKTRGQQVTLRCSPKSGHDTVSWYQQALGQGPQFIFQYYEEEERQRGNFPDRFSGHQFPNYSSELNVNALLLGDSALYLCASSWGLAGGEQYFGPGTRLTVT.

The chain uses TRBV7-6 and TRBJ2-7; TRBD2 aligns across 8 bases. Trimming at V came to 1 base and at J to 6 bases, leaving 2 bases not matched to a gene. Per the germline V gene, CDR1 is SGHVS and CDR2 is FNYEAQ. This CDR3 is 13 amino acids long. CDR3 protein: CASSLGLASEQYF. As DNA, the CDR3 is TGTGCCAGCAGCTTAGGACTAGCGAGCGAGCAGTACTTC.

This clone was picked up many times. V and J are TRBV15 and TRBJ1-1; TRBD1 might be the D (5 bases). The CDR3 is made up of 15 amino acids. Trimming shortened V by 1 base and J by 5 bases, and 14 bases separated the two germline ends. The germline gives CDR1 LNHNV, CDR2 YYDKDF (reference sequence). CDR3 residues: CATSRAGTYLTEAFF. The CDR3 nucleotides read TGTGCCACCAGCAGAGCGGGGACCTATCTTACTGAAGCTTTCTTT.

J is TRBJ1-1 and V is TRBV29-1; 7 positions agree with TRBD1. The V segment lost 0 bases and the J segment 10 bases; nucleotides outside the gene matches: 23. From germline, CDR1 is SQVTM and CDR2 ANQGSEA. The CDR3 totals 18 residues. CDR3 DNA sequence: TGCAGCGTTGAAGACTTCCGCCCTTTAGACAGGGAAGGTCCAAGAGCTTTCTTT. Encoded protein: CSVEDFRPLDREGPRAFF. Combining the CDR3 with reference TRBV29-1 and TRBJ1-1 gives the whole variable domain SAVISQKPSRDICQRGTSLTIQCQVDSQVTMMFWYRQQPGQSLTLIATANQGSEATYESGFVIDKFPISRPNLTFSTLTVSNMSPEDSSIYLCSVEDFRPLDREGPRAFFGQGTRLTVV.

V gene TRBV28 combines with J gene TRBJ2-7; D is undetermined. From germline, CDR1 is MDHEN and CDR2 SYDVKM. Trimming took 7 bases from V and 2 from J, leaving 18 bases between them. This CDR3 has 15 residues. CDR3 nucleotides: TGTGCCAGCACCATAGGAGCTGGGGTAACCTACGAGCAGTACTTC. Translating gives CASTIGAGVTYEQYF.

The gene calls are TRBV19 and TRBJ2-4; D gene uncertain. CDR1 and CDR2 from the germline V gene are LNHDA and SQIVND (reference sequence). The V and J ends lost 7 bases and 0 bases respectively, with 22 bases between them. The length of the CDR3 is 18 residues. CDR3 DNA sequence: TGTGCCAGTATGCCGTCACGAGACGGAGTACTAGCCAAAAACATTCAGTACTTC. It specifies CASMPSRDGVLAKNIQYF.

This clone has a handful of counts. The rearrangement joins TRBV2 to TRBJ2-1; TRBD1 might be the D (6 bases). The CDR3 contains 10 residues. Germline V gene data show CDR1 as SNHLY and CDR2 as FYNNEI. V lost 8 bases, J lost 10 bases, and 9 bases lay in between. CDR3 in DNA: TGTGCCAGCCGACAGGCCGAGCAGTTCTTC. Amino acid sequence: CASRQAEQFF.

This clone was picked up a small number of times. The rearrangement joins TRBV9 to TRBJ2-5; possibly TRBD2 for D (6 bases). Trimming left V 0 bases short and J 1 base short, with 19 bases between. Germline V lookup: CDR1 SGDLS, CDR2 YYNGEE. The CDR3 totals 18 residues. CDR3 DNA: TGTGCCAGCAGCGTAGGGGCGGGGTCAGGCCTTTTCCAAGAGACCCAGTACTTC. Protein sequence: CASSVGAGSGLFQETQYF.

The chain combines TRBV11-2 with TRBJ2-5, with a weak D call TRBD1 (6 bases). The CDR3 is 15 residues long. CDR1 and CDR2 (germline): SGHAT, FQNNGV. Deletions cut 1 base from V and 2 bases from J, with 11 bases between. The CDR3 region has the DNA TGTGCCAGCAGCTTAGGGGGGCAATGGCAAGAGACCCAGTACTTC. This translates into CASSLGGQWQETQYF. Looking up the rest from reference TRBV11-2 and TRBJ2-5 gives the full variable domain: EAGVAQSPRYKIIEKRQSVAFWCNPISGHATLYWYQQILGQGPKLLIQFQNNGVVDDSQLPKDRFSAERLKGVDSTLKIQPAKLEDSAVYLCASSLGGQWQETQYFGPGTRLLVL.

The rearrangement uses TRBV18 and TRBJ2-7; weak D call: TRBD1 (8 bases). The CDR3 extends over 13 amino acids. V lost 6 bases and J 6 bases, leaving 15 bases between the germline ends. CDR1 is KGHSH and CDR2 is LQKENI in the germline V gene. CDR3 amino acids: CASSADREGEQYF. CDR3 DNA sequence: TGTGCCAGCTCTGCGGACAGGGAGGGCGAGCAGTACTTC.

The table lists this clone with a count of one. The rearrangement links TRBV28 to TRBJ1-5; D not certain. V dropped 4 bases and J dropped 1 base, with 14 bases sitting between them. The germline CDR1 and CDR2 sequences are MDHEN and SYDVKM. The CDR3 consists of 16 residues. In nucleotides, the CDR3 is TGTGCCAGCAGTTACCCCGACGGGTACAGCAATCAGCCCCAGCATTTT. Amino acids: CASSYPDGYSNQPQHF.

Only a few counts were recorded for this clone. The chain couples TRBV18 to TRBJ1-1; D is undetermined. Germline V gene sequence: CDR1 KGHSH, CDR2 LQKENI. The ends were cut back, 5 bases at V and 10 bases at J, with 14 bases in the middle. The CDR3 spans 12 residues. As DNA, the CDR3 is TGTGCCAGCTCAATGATCGGGGAGGCAGCTTTCTTT. Amino acids: CASSMIGEAAFF.

V gene TRBV2 combines with J gene TRBJ2-7; 10 bases are a match to TRBD1. V shed 8 bases and J 9 bases; nucleotides not matched to a gene: 10. Per the germline V gene, CDR1 is SNHLY and CDR2 is FYNNEI. The CDR3 extends over 13 amino acids. The CDR3 DNA is TGTGCCAGCGACCGGACAGGGGGGGGCGTGCAGTACTTC. This sequence encodes CASDRTGGGVQYF. The complete variable domain, with remaining parts taken from reference TRBV2 and TRBJ2-7, reads EPEVTQTPSHQVTQMGQEVILRCVPISNHLYFYWYRQILGQKVEFLVSFYNNEISEKSEIFDDQFSVERPDGSNFTLKIRSTKLEDSAMYFCASDRTGGGVQYFGPGTRLTVT.